The text below deals with one TCR beta chain. This sample was taken from a study of T cells after yellow fever vaccination. MiXCR, run by TCRdb on the 5' RACE reads, gives a single entry per CDR3 protein. The sample contains a few hundred thousand distinct CDR3 sequences, approximately 18% of which appear only once. Germline values: CDR1 SGHRS, CDR2 YFSETQ. This CDR3 region has 22 residues. V lost 4 bases, J lost 0 bases, and 20 bases stayed unmatched. The TCR originated in a man between 18 and 29 years old who received the YFV17D yellow fever vaccine. Here the sequenced sample was PBMCs, taken before the yellow fever booster vaccination. The V gene is TRBV5-1, the J gene TRBJ2-4; 12 bases fit TRBD2. The CDR3 region is CASSRRWLAGGHSTGAKNIQYF. As DNA, the CDR3 is TGCGCCAGCAGCCGGAGGTGGCTAGCGGGGGGGCATTCCACGGGAGCCAAAAACATTCAGTACTTC. Full variable domain (missing parts from reference TRBV5-1 and TRBJ2-4): KAGVTQTPRYLIKTRGQQVTLSCSPISGHRSVSWYQQTPGQGLQFLFEYFSETQRNKGNFPGRFSGRQFSNSRSEMNVSTLELGDSALYLCASSRRWLAGGHSTGAKNIQYFGAGTRLSVL.